This note documents a single T cell receptor beta chain sequence. Its antigen is unidentified. In the authors' methods: Filtering was not the same, since immunoSEQ gave junction-only sequences without quality scores. Assay: immunoSEQ multiplex PCR; the TCRdb copy retains only in-frame clones and omits some. The DNA was the basis for D and trimming; V, J and clone size are from that table. The sample shows 630,000 or so clones, about 98% of them seen only once. This sample is part of a study of shared clonotypes between healthy human individuals. Study observations and caveats: Inspection by rarefaction showed sorted-subset sequencing to be incomplete despite large depth.

Naive CD8 cells were CD45RO-negative, positively selected for CCR7, excluding terminally differentiated effector memory CD45RA+ cells. CDR1 is WSHSY, CDR2 SAAADI, per germline. The CDR3 is 17 amino acids. V was clipped by 2 bases and J by 1 base; unmatched bases: 0. This sequence joins TRBV10-2 and TRBJ2-1, with 15 bases matching TRBD2. The clonotype comes from a man younger than 45 in good health. Sequencing was done on a sample of naive CD8+ T cells sorted from blood. The CDR3 sequence is CASSEGTSGRSYNEQFF. CDR3 in DNA: TGCGCCAGCAGTGAGGGGACTAGCGGGAGGTCCTACAATGAGCAGTTCTTC.